The clone carrying this T cell receptor beta chain was detected only a few times. The target antigen is unknown. The entry originates in a study of beta chain features in type 1 diabetes. Study findings and constraints: Sequencing used cDNA, and cells with high TCR expression could therefore be over-represented. VDJ junctions in type 1 diabetes patients carried more deletions and fewer insertions.

On average, the one heparinised blood draw given by each donor was about 120 mL. Germline-derived CDR1 and CDR2 are MDHEN and SYDVKM. This CDR3 has 12 amino acids. The V end lost 10 bases, the J end lost 10 bases, and 19 bases lay between the germline ends. The sequenced template was cDNA made from the entire isolated RNA. This table comes from immunoSEQ multiplex PCR, and its TCRdb copy is limited to in-frame clones, with some not included. This sample has about 620,000 clones, with 15% to 17% found just once. The gene calls are TRBV28 and TRBJ1-1; D gene unclear. Sequences were obtained from naive CD4+ T cells from blood. The sequence came from a man between 18 and 29 years old in good health. CDR3 bases: TGTGCCACCGGGAGAGGATTGGAGGGAGCTTTCTTT. This gives the protein CATGRGLEGAFF.